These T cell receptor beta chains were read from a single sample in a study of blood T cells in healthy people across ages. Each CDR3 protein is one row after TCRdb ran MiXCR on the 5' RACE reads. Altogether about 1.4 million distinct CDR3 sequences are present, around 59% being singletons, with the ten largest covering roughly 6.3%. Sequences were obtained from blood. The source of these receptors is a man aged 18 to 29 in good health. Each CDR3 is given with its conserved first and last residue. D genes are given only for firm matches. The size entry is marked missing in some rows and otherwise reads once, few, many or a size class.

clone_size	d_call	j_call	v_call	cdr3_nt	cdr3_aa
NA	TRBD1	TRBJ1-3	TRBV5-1	TGCGCCAGCAGCTTGGAGACAGGGGGCCTTGGAAACACCATATATTTT	CASSLETGGLGNTIYF
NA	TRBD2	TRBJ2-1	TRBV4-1	TGCGCCAGCAGCCAAGGTCTAGCGGGGACCCACAATGAGCAGTTCTTC	CASSQGLAGTHNEQFF
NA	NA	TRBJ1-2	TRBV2	TGTGCCAGCACGGGGGCCGATGGCTACACCTTC	CASTGADGYTF
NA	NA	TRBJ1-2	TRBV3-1	TGTGCCAGCAGCCAAGACATTCTCGTGGATGGCTACACCTTC	CASSQDILVDGYTF
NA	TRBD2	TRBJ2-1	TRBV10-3	TGTGCCATCGCCCCTAGCGGGGAAACCGGGGACAATGAGCAGTTCTTC	CAIAPSGETGDNEQFF
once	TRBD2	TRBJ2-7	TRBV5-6	TGTGCCAGCTCCTCGGGAGGGCCTGCCTACGAGCAGTACTTC	CASSSGGPAYEQYF
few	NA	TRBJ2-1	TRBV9	TGTGCCAGCAGCGTAGGGATTCAGGGCGGCGTGGGAGGTGAGCAGTTCTTC	CASSVGIQGGVGGEQFF
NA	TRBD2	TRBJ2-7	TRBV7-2	TGTGCCAGCAGCTTAACCGGGACTAGCGGGGGAAGGGAGCAGTACTTC	CASSLTGTSGGREQYF
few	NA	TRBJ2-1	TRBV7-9	TGTGCCAGCAGCTCTACTAGCTTTAGCTCCTACAATGAGCAGTTCTTC	CASSSTSFSSYNEQFF
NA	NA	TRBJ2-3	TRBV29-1	TGCAGCGTTGAAAGTGTTGGGGGAGGCACAGATACGCAGTATTTT	CSVESVGGGTDTQYF
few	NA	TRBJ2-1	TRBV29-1	TGCAGCGTTGATGGGCAAATCTCCCAGAATGAGCAGTTCTTC	CSVDGQISQNEQFF
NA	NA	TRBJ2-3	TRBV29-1	TGCAGCGTTGAGCCGACTTCCTTTATCACAGATACGCAGTATTTT	CSVEPTSFITDTQYF
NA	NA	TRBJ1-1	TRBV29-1	TGCAGCTCTGGGTGGTCGTCCGGCAACACTGAAGCTTTCTTT	CSSGWSSGNTEAFF
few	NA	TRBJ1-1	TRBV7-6	TGTGCCAGCAGCGGACAACGAACAGGAGCTTTCTTT	CASSGQRTGAFF
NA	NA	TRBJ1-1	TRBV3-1	TGTGCCAGCAGCCAAGGAGTAAGAAGCACTGAAGCTTTCTTT	CASSQGVRSTEAFF
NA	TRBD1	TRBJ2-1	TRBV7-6	TGTGCCAGCAGCTTCCCCGGACAGGTCAATGAGCAGTTCTTC	CASSFPGQVNEQFF
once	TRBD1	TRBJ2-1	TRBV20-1	TGCAGTGCCCTTAGCCCGGATCGACAGGGTGGTATGAATGAGCAGTTCTTC	CSALSPDRQGGMNEQFF
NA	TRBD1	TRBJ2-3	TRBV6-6	TGTGCCAGCAGCCTCATCCGGACAGGGGAAGGCGATACGCAGTATTTT	CASSLIRTGEGDTQYF
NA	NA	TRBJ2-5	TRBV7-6	TGTGCCAGCAGTCAAGGAGGGTTGAGGACGGAGACCCAGTACTTC	CASSQGGLRTETQYF
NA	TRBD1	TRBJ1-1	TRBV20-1	TGCAGTGCTAGGCCACAGGGGGCCGGCACTGAAGCTTTCTTT	CSARPQGAGTEAFF
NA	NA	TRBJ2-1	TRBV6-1	TGTGCCACTCACAACCAGGAGGATGAGCAGTTCTTC	CATHNQEDEQFF
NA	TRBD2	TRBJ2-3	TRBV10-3	TGTGCCATCAGTGAGTTACCGGGACTAGCGGGAGAGGAAGTAAGGACAGATACGCAGTATTTT	CAISELPGLAGEEVRTDTQYF
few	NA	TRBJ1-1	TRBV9	TGTGCCAGCAGCGTAGGGTTGGGGGCTAACACTGAAGCTTTCTTT	CASSVGLGANTEAFF
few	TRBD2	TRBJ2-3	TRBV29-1	TGCAGCGTTGATACTAGCGGCCGGGGAGATACGCAGTATTTT	CSVDTSGRGDTQYF
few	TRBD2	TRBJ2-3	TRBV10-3	TGTGCCATCAGTCCAACCGGGGGGGCCCTCACAGATACGCAGTATTTT	CAISPTGGALTDTQYF
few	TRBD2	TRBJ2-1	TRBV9	TGTGCCAGCTGTCGGGGACTAGCGGGAGTAGGTGAGCAGTTCTTC	CASCRGLAGVGEQFF
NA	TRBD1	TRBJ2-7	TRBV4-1	TGCGCCAGCAGCCAATCCGACAGGGGTTTTATGGAGCAGTACTTC	CASSQSDRGFMEQYF
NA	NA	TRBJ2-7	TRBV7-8	TGTGCCAGCAGCTTAGGGGAGGTTATGAATTATGGCTACGAGCAGTACTTC	CASSLGEVMNYGYEQYF
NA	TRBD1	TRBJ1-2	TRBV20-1	TGCAGTGCTAGAGATCCCCGGACAGGGGTCTACGGCTACACCTTC	CSARDPRTGVYGYTF
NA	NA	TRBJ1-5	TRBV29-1	TGCAGCGTTGCATCTGGACTCCGGGAGGATCAGCCCCAGCATTTT	CSVASGLREDQPQHF